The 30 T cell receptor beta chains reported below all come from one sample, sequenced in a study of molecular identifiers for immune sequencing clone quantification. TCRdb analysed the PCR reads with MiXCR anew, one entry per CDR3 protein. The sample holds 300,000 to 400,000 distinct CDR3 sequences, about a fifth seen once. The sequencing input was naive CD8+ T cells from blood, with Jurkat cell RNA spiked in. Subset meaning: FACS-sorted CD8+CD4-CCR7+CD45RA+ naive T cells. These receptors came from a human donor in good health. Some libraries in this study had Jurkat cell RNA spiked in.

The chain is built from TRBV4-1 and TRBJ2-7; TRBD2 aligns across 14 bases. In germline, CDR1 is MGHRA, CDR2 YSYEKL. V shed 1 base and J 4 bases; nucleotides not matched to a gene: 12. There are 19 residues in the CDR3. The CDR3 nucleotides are TGCGCCAGCAGCCAAGTGGGGGCAGGACTAGCGGGGGGTCGGTACGAGCAGTACTTC. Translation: CASSQVGAGLAGGRYEQYF.

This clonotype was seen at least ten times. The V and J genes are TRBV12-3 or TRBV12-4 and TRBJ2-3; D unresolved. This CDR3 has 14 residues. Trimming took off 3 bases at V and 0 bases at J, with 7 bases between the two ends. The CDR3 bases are TGTGCCAGCAGTTTGGCAGTAAGCACAGATACGCAGTATTTT. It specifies CASSLAVSTDTQYF.

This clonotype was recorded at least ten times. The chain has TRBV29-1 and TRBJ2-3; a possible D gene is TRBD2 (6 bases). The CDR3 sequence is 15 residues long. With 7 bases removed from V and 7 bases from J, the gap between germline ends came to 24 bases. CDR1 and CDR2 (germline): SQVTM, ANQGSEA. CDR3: CSAEGRFWGGNTQYF. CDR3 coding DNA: TGCAGCGCCGAGGGTCGGTTCTGGGGAGGAAATACGCAGTATTTT.

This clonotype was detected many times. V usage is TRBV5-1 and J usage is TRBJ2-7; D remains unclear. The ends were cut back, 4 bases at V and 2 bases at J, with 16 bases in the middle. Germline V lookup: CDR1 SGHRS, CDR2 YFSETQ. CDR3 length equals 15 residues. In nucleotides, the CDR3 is TGCGCCAGCAGCCCAACCGCTTTTGCCACCTACGAGCAGTACTTC. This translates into CASSPTAFATYEQYF.

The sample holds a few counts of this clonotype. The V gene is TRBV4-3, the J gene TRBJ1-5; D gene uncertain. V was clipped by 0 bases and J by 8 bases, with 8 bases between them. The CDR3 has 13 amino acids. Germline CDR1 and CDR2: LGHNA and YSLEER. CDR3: CASSQEPGEPQHF. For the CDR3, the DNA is TGCGCCAGCAGCCAAGAACCCGGTGAGCCCCAGCATTTT.

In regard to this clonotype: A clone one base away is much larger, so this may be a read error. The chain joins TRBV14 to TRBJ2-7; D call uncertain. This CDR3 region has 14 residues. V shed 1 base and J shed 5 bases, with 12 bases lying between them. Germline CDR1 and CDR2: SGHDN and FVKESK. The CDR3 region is CASSQVLYPHEQYF. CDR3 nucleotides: TGTGCCAGCAGCCAAGTACTCTACCCCCACGAGCAGTACTTC. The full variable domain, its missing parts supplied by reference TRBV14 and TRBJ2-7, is EAGVTQFPSHSVIEKGQTVTLRCDPISGHDNLYWYRRVMGKEIKFLLHFVKESKQDESGMPNNRFLAERTGGTYSTLKVQPAELEDSGVYFCASSQVLYPHEQYFGPGTRLTVT.

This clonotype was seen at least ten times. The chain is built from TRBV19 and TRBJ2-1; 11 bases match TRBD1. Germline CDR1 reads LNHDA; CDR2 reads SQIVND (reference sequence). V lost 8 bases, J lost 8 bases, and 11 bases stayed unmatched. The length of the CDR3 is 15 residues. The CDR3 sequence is CASESGTGGWYEQFF. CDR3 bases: TGTGCCAGTGAATCCGGGACAGGGGGTTGGTATGAGCAGTTCTTC.

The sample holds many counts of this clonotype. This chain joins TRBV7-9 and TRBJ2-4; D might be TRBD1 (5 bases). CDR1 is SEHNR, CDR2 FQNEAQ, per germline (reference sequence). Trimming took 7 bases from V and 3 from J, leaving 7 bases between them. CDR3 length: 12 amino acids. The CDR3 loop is CASIDSKNIQYF. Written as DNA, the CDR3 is TGTGCCAGCATTGACAGCAAAAACATTCAGTACTTC. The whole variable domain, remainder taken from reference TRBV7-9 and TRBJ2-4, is DTGVSQNPRHKITKRGQNVTFRCDPISEHNRLYWYRQTLGQGPEFLTYFQNEAQLEKSRLLSDRFSAERPKGSFSTLEIQRTEQGDSAMYLCASIDSKNIQYFGAGTRLSVL.

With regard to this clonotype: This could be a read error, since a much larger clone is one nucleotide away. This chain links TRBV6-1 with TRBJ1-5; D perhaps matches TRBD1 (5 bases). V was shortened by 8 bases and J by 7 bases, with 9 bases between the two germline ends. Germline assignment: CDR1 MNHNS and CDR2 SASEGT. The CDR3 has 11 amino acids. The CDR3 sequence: CASGRDQPQHF. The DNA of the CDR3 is TGTGCCAGCGGCCGGGACCAGCCCCAGCATTTT.

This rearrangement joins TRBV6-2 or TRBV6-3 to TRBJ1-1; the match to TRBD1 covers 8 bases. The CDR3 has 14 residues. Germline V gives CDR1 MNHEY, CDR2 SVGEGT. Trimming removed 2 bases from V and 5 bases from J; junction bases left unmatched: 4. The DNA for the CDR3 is TGTGCCAGCAGTTACACGACAGGGGTTACTGAAGCTTTCTTT. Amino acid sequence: CASSYTTGVTEAFF.

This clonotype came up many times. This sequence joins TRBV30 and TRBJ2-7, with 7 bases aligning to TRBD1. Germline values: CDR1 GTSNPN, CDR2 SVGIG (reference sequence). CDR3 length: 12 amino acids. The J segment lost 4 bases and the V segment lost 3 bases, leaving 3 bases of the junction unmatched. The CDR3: CAWSGRGYEQYF. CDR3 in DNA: TGTGCCTGGAGCGGCAGGGGGTACGAGCAGTACTTC.

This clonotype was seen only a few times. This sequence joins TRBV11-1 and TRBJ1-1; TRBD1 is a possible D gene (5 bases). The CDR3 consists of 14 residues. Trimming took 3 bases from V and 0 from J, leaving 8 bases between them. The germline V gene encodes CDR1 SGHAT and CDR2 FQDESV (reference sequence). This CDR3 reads CASSFAGLNTEAFF. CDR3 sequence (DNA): TGTGCCAGCAGCTTTGCAGGGCTGAACACTGAAGCTTTCTTT.

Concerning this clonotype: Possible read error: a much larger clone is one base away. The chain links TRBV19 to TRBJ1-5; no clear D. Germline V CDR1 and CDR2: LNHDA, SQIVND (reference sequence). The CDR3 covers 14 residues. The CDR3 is CASSIVGSNQHQHF. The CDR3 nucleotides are TGTGCCAGTAGTATCGTAGGTAGCAATCAGCACCAGCATTTT.

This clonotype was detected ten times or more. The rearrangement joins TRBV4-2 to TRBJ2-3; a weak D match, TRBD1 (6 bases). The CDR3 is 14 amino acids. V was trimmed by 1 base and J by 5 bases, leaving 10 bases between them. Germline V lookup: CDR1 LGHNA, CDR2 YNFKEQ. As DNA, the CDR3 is TGTGCCAGCAGCCAAGTTCTACAGGGAGATACGCAGTATTTT. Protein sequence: CASSQVLQGDTQYF.

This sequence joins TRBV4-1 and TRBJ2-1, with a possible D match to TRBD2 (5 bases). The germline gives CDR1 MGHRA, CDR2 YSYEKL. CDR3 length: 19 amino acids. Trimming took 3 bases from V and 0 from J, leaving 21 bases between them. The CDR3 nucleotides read TGCGCCAGCAGCCAGGCTCAGGTCGGGGTCCTGGGCTCCTACAATGAGCAGTTCTTC. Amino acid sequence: CASSQAQVGVLGSYNEQFF.

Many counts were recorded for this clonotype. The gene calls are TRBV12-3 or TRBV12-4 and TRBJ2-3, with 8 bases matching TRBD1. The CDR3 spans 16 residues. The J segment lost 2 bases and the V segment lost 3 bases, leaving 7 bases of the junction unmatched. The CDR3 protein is CASSFPGTGNTDTQYF. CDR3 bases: TGTGCCAGCAGTTTCCCCGGGACAGGTAACACAGATACGCAGTATTTT.

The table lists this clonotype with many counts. CDR3 region: CASSYLGKYEQYF. CDR3 DNA: TGTGCCAGCAGTTACCTCGGGAAGTACGAGCAGTACTTC. J is TRBJ2-7 and V is TRBV6-6; D is possibly TRBD2 (5 bases). The CDR3 consists of 13 residues. V lost 2 bases and J lost 4, with 9 bases in between. Germline-derived CDR1 and CDR2 are MNHNY and SVGAGI (reference sequence).

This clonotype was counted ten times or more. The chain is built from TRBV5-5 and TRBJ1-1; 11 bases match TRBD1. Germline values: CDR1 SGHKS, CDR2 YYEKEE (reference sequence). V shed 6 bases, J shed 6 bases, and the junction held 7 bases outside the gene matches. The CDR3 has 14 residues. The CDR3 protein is CASNLGQGASEAFF. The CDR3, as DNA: TGTGCCAGCAACTTAGGACAGGGGGCTTCTGAAGCTTTCTTT.

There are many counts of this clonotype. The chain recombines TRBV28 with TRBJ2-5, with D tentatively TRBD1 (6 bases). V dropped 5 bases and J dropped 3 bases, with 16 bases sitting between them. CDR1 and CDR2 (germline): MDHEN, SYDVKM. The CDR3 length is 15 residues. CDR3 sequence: CASSPEDRFEETQYF. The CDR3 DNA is TGTGCCAGCAGTCCCGAGGACAGATTCGAAGAGACCCAGTACTTC. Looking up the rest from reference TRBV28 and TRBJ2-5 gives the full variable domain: DVKVTQSSRYLVKRTGEKVFLECVQDMDHENMFWYRQDPGLGLRLIYFSYDVKMKEKGDIPEGYSVSREKKERFSLILESASTNQTSMYLCASSPEDRFEETQYFGPGTRLLVL.

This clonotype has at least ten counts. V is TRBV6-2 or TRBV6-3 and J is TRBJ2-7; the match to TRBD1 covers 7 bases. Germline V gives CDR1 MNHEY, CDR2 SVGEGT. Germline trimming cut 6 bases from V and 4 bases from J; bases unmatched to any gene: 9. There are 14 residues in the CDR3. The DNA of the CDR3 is TGTGCCAGCAGAACGAAGGGACAGATTTACGAGCAGTACTTC. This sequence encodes CASRTKGQIYEQYF.

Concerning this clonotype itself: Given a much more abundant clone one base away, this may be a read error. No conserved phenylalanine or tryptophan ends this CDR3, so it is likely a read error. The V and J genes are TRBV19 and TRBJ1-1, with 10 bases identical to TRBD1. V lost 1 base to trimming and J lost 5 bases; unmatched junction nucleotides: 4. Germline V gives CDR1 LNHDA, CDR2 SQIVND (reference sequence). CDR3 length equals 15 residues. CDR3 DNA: TGTGCCAGTAGTATAGCAGACAGGGGGCTGACTGAAGCTTTCCTT. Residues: CASSIADRGLTEAFL.

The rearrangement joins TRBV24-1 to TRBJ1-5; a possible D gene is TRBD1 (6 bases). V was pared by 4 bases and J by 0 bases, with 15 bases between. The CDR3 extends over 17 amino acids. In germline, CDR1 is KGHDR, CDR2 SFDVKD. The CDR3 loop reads CATSDKDSPYSNQPQHF. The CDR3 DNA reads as TGTGCCACCAGTGACAAGGACAGTCCTTATAGCAATCAGCCCCAGCATTTT.

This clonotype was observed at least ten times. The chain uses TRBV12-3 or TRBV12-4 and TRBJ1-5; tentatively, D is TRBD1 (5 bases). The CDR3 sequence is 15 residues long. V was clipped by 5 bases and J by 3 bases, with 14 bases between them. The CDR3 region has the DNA TGTGCCAGCAGTCCCCGTCAAGGGGCCAATCAGCCCCAGCATTTT. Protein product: CASSPRQGANQPQHF.

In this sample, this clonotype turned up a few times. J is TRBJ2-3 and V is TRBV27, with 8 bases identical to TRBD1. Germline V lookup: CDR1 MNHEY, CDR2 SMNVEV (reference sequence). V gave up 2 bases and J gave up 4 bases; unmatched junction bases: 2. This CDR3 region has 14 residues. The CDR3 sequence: CASSLQGAPDTQYF. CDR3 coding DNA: TGTGCCAGCAGTTTACAGGGGGCCCCAGATACGCAGTATTTT.

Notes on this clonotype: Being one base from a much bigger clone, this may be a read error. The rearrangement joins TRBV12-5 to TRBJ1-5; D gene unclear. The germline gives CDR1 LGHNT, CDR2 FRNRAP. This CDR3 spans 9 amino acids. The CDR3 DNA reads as TGTGCTAGCCATCAGCCCCAGCATTTT. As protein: CASHQPQHF.

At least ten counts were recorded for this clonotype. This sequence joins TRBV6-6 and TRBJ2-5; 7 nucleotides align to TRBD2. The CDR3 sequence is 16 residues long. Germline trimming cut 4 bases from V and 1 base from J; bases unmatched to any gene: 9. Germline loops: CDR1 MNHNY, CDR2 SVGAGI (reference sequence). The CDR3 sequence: CASSSYVGGIQETQYF. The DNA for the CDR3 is TGTGCCAGCAGTTCCTACGTCGGGGGGATCCAAGAGACCCAGTACTTC.

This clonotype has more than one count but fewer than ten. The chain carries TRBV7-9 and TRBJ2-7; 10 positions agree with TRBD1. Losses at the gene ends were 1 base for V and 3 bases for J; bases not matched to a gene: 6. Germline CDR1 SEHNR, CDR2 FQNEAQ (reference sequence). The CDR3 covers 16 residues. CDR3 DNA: TGTGCCAGCAGCTTAGACGGGGACAGGGGAAACTACGAGCAGTACTTC. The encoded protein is CASSLDGDRGNYEQYF.

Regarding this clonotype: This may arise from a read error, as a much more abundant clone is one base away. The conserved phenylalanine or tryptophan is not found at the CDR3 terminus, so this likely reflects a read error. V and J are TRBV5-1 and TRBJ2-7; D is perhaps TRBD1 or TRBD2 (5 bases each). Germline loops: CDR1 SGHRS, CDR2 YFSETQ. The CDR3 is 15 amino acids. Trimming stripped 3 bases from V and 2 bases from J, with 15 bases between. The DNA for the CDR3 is TGCGCCAGCAGCTGGGGGAAGACAGCCCCCTACGAGCAGTACCTC. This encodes CASSWGKTAPYEQYL.

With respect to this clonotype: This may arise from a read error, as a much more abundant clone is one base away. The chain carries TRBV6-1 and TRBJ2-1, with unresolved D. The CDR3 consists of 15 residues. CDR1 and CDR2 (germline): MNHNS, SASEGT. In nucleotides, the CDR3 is TGTGCCAGCAGTGAAGAGGTGCTCTCCTACAATGGGCAGTTCTTC. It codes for CASSEEVLSYNGQFF.

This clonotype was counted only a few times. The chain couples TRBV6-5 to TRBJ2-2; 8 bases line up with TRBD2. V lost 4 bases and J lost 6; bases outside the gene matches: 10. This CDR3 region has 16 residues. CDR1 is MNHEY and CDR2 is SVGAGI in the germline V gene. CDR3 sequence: CASSFLRGRKAGELFF. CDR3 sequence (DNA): TGTGCCAGCAGTTTTCTGCGCGGGAGGAAGGCCGGGGAGCTGTTTTTT.